These 26 T cell receptor beta chains were sequenced from one sample in a study of OX40 agonist ivuxolimab in advanced cancers. This table comes from immunoSEQ multiplex PCR, and its TCRdb copy is limited to in-frame clones, with some not included. Seen here are about 40,000 clones, 70% to 85% observed once, and the top ten hold 6.5% to 8%. Here the sequenced sample was CD4+ or CD8+ T cells sorted from blood, taken in a trial of the OX40 agonist ivuxolimab. The receptors here all came from an adult with an advanced solid tumor such as melanoma, head and neck, liver or kidney cancer.

This clone was observed a single time. The chain is built from TRBV6-1 and TRBJ2-5, with 14 bases lining up with TRBD2. The J call may not be correct, given that the DNA end is closer to TRBJ2-7. CDR1 and CDR2 (germline): MNHNS, SASEGT. The CDR3 runs 15 residues. CDR3 sequence: CASSEVTSGRDEQYF. DNA of the CDR3: TGTGCCAGCAGTGAAGTGACTAGCGGGAGGGACGAGCAGTACTTC.

The rearrangement uses TRBV30 and TRBJ1-3; D gene uncertain. V dropped 3 bases and J dropped 3 bases, with 9 bases sitting between them. From germline, CDR1 is GTSNPN and CDR2 SVGIG (reference sequence). The CDR3 is 13 residues long. DNA for the CDR3: TGTGCCTGGAGCGCCGGGTATGGAAACACCATATATTTT. This gives the protein CAWSAGYGNTIYF.

The chain is built from TRBV19 and TRBJ1-1; 8 nucleotides agree with TRBD1. Germline CDR1 and CDR2: LNHDA and SQIVND (reference sequence). V shed 3 bases, J shed 1 base, and the junction held 4 bases outside the gene matches. This CDR3 has 15 residues. The CDR3 bases are TGTGCCAGTAGTATGGCCGGACAGGGGAACACTGAAGCTTTCTTT. It translates to CASSMAGQGNTEAFF.

This clone was counted a single time. The rearrangement links TRBV5-4 to TRBJ2-5; TRBD2 matches 10 bases. V lost 3 bases and J lost 4; bases outside the gene matches: 3. This CDR3 comprises 14 residues. Germline assignment: CDR1 SGHNT and CDR2 YYREEE (reference sequence). The CDR3 region is CASSSSSGGETQYF. CDR3 DNA sequence: TGTGCCAGCAGCTCCTCTAGCGGGGGAGAGACCCAGTACTTC.

This chain joins TRBV28 and TRBJ1-6; perhaps TRBD1 as D (5 bases). Per germline, CDR1 MDHEN and CDR2 SYDVKM. Trimming removed 6 bases at V and 6 bases at J, with 9 bases between. CDR3 length: 13 residues. The CDR3: CASSRDSNSPLHF. CDR3 bases: TGTGCCAGCAGCCGAGACAGTAATTCACCCCTCCACTTT.

The rearrangement joins TRBV12-5 to TRBJ2-3, with TRBD2 matching 8 bases. V gave up 3 bases and J gave up 3 bases; unmatched junction bases: 2. Germline V gene lookup returns CDR1 LGHNT and CDR2 FRNRAP. The CDR3 contains 14 residues. The CDR3 DNA sequence: TGTGCTAGTGGTTTTGCTAGCGGGACAGATACGCAGTATTTT. Translation: CASGFASGTDTQYF.

The J gene is TRBJ1-1, the V gene TRBV2; D ambiguous. Trimming stripped 0 bases from V and 1 base from J, with 6 bases between. This CDR3 contains 14 residues. The V gene's germline CDR1 is SNHLY and CDR2 FYNNEI. The CDR3 here is CASSEALGNTEAFF. CDR3 DNA sequence: TGTGCCAGCAGTGAAGCGCTGGGGAACACTGAAGCTTTCTTT.

The chain carries TRBV29-1 and TRBJ2-3; 8 bases are a match to TRBD2. The germline V gene encodes CDR1 SQVTM and CDR2 ANQGSEA. The junction had 4 bases not matched to a gene; V was cut back by 8 bases and J by 6 bases. This CDR3 comprises 11 residues. CDR3 DNA sequence: TGCAGCCTTACGGGGGGGGATACGCAGTATTTT. Amino acids: CSLTGGDTQYF.

The genes are TRBV7-9 and TRBJ2-5; D may match TRBD1 or TRBD2 (5 bases each). The CDR3 sequence is 16 residues long. V lost 4 bases and J 5 bases, leaving 20 bases between the germline ends. Germline V gene data show CDR1 as SEHNR and CDR2 as FQNEAQ (reference sequence). The CDR3, as DNA: TGTGCCAGCAGCTCGAACTCCGGGCCCAGGGAGGAGACCCAGTACTTC. Protein product: CASSSNSGPREETQYF.

The CDR3 spells CASSLDQETQYF. As DNA, the CDR3 is TGTGCCAGCAGCTTAGATCAAGAGACCCAGTACTTC. The J gene is TRBJ2-5, the V gene TRBV11-2; no clear D gene. Germline V gene sequence: CDR1 SGHAT, CDR2 FQNNGV. CDR3 length: 12 residues. Between the trimmed V and J ends, which lost 0 bases and 2 bases, there was a span of 1 base.

The gene calls are TRBV6-1 and TRBJ1-2, with D uncertain. V shed 7 bases and J shed 1 base, with 13 bases lying between them. Germline CDR1 MNHNS, CDR2 SASEGT. The CDR3 covers 14 residues. The CDR3 sequence: CASIFNTVNYGYTF. In DNA form, the CDR3 reads TGTGCCAGCATCTTCAACACGGTTAACTATGGCTACACCTTC.

The chain uses TRBV11-2 and TRBJ2-7; D may be TRBD1 (5 bases). Trimming took off 0 bases at V and 1 base at J, with 19 bases between the two ends. The CDR3 spans 18 residues. Germline V gives CDR1 SGHAT, CDR2 FQNNGV. CDR3 loop: CASSLDLAWGRSSYEQYF. The CDR3 region has the DNA TGTGCCAGCAGCTTAGATCTCGCCTGGGGCAGATCATCCTACGAGCAGTACTTC.

CDR3 sequence: CATLGRSSYEQYF. Here the CDR3 DNA reads TGTGCCACCTTAGGCAGGAGCTCCTACGAGCAGTACTTC. The chain couples TRBV10-3 to TRBJ2-7; no firm D call. This CDR3 contains 13 residues. From germline, CDR1 is ENHRY and CDR2 SYGVKD. V shed 10 bases and J shed 0 bases, with 13 bases lying between them.

V usage is TRBV5-5 and J usage is TRBJ2-7; D perhaps matches TRBD1 (6 bases). This CDR3 region has 15 residues. Germline assignment: CDR1 SGHKS and CDR2 YYEKEE (reference sequence). Trimming removed 1 base at V and 0 bases at J, with 11 bases between. The CDR3 coding sequence is TGTGCCAGCAGCTTGATTGGGGGCAGCTCCTACGAGCAGTACTTC. Translating gives CASSLIGGSSYEQYF.

The rearrangement uses TRBV5-6 and TRBJ1-2; maybe TRBD1 (6 bases). From germline, CDR1 is SGHDT and CDR2 YYEEEE. Trimming cost V 0 bases and J 9 bases, with 12 bases left between them. This CDR3 region has 13 residues. In DNA, the CDR3 is TGTGCCAGCAGCTTGGACAGGGTATTGCGCTACACCTTC. Its protein is CASSLDRVLRYTF.

The chain has TRBV7-8 and TRBJ1-1; no firm D call. The CDR3 has 13 residues. Trimming took 1 base from V and 1 from J, leaving 4 bases between them. Looked up from germline, CDR1 is SGHVS and CDR2 is FQNEAQ. CDR3 sequence (DNA): TGTGCCAGCAGCTTAGACAGGAACACTGAAGCTTTCTTT. This translates into CASSLDRNTEAFF. The whole variable domain, remainder taken from reference TRBV7-8 and TRBJ1-1, is GAGVSQSPRYKVAKRGQDVALRCDPISGHVSLFWYQQALGQGPEFLTYFQNEAQLDKSGLPSDRFFAERPEGSVSTLKIQRTQQEDSAVYLCASSLDRNTEAFFGQGTRLTVV.

The rearrangement uses TRBV6-5 and TRBJ2-7; 8 bases agree with TRBD2. The CDR3 is 16 residues long. The germline V gene has CDR1 MNHEY and CDR2 SVGAGI. With 0 bases clipped from V and 0 bases from J, the junction kept 4 bases outside the gene matches. CDR3 nucleotide sequence: TGTGCCAGCAGTTACTCCCTCAGCGGGGGCTCCTACGAGCAGTACTTC. This gives the protein CASSYSLSGGSYEQYF.

The chain combines TRBV28 with TRBJ2-7; no clear D gene. This CDR3 contains 17 residues. Trimming pared 6 bases from V and 3 bases from J, leaving 24 bases between. Germline CDR1 and CDR2: MDHEN and SYDVKM. The CDR3 DNA sequence: TGTGCCAGCAGCCGAGGAGATGTCATCCGGCCGGGCTACGAGCAGTACTTC. Its protein is CASSRGDVIRPGYEQYF.

This chain links TRBV7-9 with TRBJ1-3, with D hard to call. Germline V CDR1 and CDR2: SEHNR, FQNEAQ (reference sequence). With 7 bases removed from V and 0 bases from J, the gap between germline ends came to 7 bases. The CDR3 loop spans 13 amino acids. CDR3 protein: CASKQNSGNTIYF. The CDR3 region has the DNA TGTGCCAGCAAACAGAACTCTGGAAACACCATATATTTT.

This sequence joins TRBV28 and TRBJ2-1, with TRBD2 as a possible D gene (5 bases). Per germline, CDR1 MDHEN and CDR2 SYDVKM. V lost 6 bases and J lost 8, with 23 bases in between. The CDR3 contains 16 residues. The CDR3 loop reads CASSPIGLASSDEQFF. The CDR3 bases are TGTGCCAGCAGCCCGATCGGACTCGCCTCATCGGATGAGCAGTTCTTC.

This clone was seen just once. The rearrangement links TRBV11-2 to TRBJ2-1; 11 bases are shared with TRBD2. Trimming at V came to 5 bases and at J to 1 base, leaving 4 bases not matched to a gene. The CDR3 runs to 16 residues. The germline V gene has CDR1 SGHAT and CDR2 FQNNGV. CDR3: CASSTPSGRSYNEQFF. The CDR3, as DNA: TGTGCCAGCAGCACCCCTAGCGGGAGGTCCTACAATGAGCAGTTCTTC.

The V gene is TRBV2, the J gene TRBJ2-4; the match to TRBD2 covers 8 bases. The V gene's germline CDR1 is SNHLY and CDR2 FYNNEI. V lost 8 bases, J lost 1 base, and 13 bases stayed unmatched. This CDR3 is 17 amino acids long. The DNA of the CDR3 is TGTGCCAGCCGAAACCAGACTAGCGTCTATGCCAAAAACATTCAGTACTTC. Its translation is CASRNQTSVYAKNIQYF. Drawing the rest from reference TRBV2 and TRBJ2-4, the complete variable domain is EPEVTQTPSHQVTQMGQEVILRCVPISNHLYFYWYRQILGQKVEFLVSFYNNEISEKSEIFDDQFSVERPDGSNFTLKIRSTKLEDSAMYFCASRNQTSVYAKNIQYFGAGTRLSVL.

V and J are TRBV5-6 and TRBJ2-3, with TRBD2 matching 7 bases. Trimming at V came to 5 bases and at J to 3 bases, leaving 9 bases not matched to a gene. This CDR3 spans 15 amino acids. CDR1 and CDR2 (germline): SGHDT, YYEEEE. The chain's CDR3 is CASSSGTKGTDTQYF. In nucleotides, the CDR3 is TGTGCCAGCAGTTCCGGGACTAAGGGGACAGATACGCAGTATTTT.

In this sample, this clone turned up once. The J gene is TRBJ1-3, the V gene TRBV15; D is unclear. In germline, CDR1 is LNHNV, CDR2 YYDKDF (reference sequence). Deletions cut 0 bases from V and 0 bases from J, with 12 bases between. The CDR3 spans 17 residues. The CDR3 nucleotides are TGTGCCACCAGCAGAGATCTCGCAGGCAACTCTGGAAACACCATATATTTT. Its translation is CATSRDLAGNSGNTIYF.

This clone is termed medium-sized. The V call is TRBV5-1, the J call TRBJ1-1; D gene uncertain. This CDR3 contains 13 residues. The germline V and J ends were trimmed by 3 bases and 1 base, with 7 bases remaining between them. The germline V gene has CDR1 SGHRS and CDR2 YFSETQ. In nucleotides, the CDR3 is TGCGCCAGCAGCTCGGGGTCGAACACTGAAGCTTTCTTT. It encodes CASSSGSNTEAFF.

J is TRBJ1-5 and V is TRBV5-1; 9 nucleotides line up with TRBD1. V dropped 4 bases and J dropped 7; count of bases not matched to a gene: 6. There are 14 residues in the CDR3. Germline assignment: CDR1 SGHRS and CDR2 YFSETQ. In DNA form, the CDR3 reads TGCGCCAGCAGCCAAACAGGGGGCTTGCAGCCCCAGCATTTT. Translated, it gives CASSQTGGLQPQHF.